This T cell receptor beta chain was profiled in a study of shared clonotypes between healthy human individuals. Turning to the study itself: Each donor had three CD4 naive, three CD4 memory, two CD8 naive and one CD8 memory plate.

J lost 10 bases, V lost 2 bases, and 6 bases had no gene match. CDR3 length equals 14 residues. CDR1 and CDR2 (germline): SGHRS, YFSETQ. Libraries were prepared by immunoSEQ multiplex PCR; TCRdb keeps only in-frame clonotypes and omits some of them. The sample consists of under 2,000,000 clones, just under 95% of them appearing once. It was CD45RO-negative cells, positively selected for CCR7, that made up naive CD8 cells, with terminally differentiated effector memory CD45RA+ cells excluded. Donors, without exception, were Caucasian adults residing in Nashville, Tennessee. Concerning this clone: The antigen is undetermined.

Study-wide findings and caveats: Some naive CD4 clonotypes, roughly 5%, turned up in common across a few donors. Naive subsets typically showed greater estimated richness than memory subsets.

Sequences were obtained from naive CD8+ T cells sorted from blood. The receptor's source is a young man in good health. This sequence joins TRBV5-1 and TRBJ2-2; 9 bases are shared with TRBD2. This chain's CDR3 is CASSLERGVQELFF. The CDR3 DNA sequence: TGCGCCAGCAGCTTAGAGCGGGGGGTCCAGGAGCTGTTTTTT. Looking up the rest from reference TRBV5-1 and TRBJ2-2 gives the full variable domain: KAGVTQTPRYLIKTRGQQVTLSCSPISGHRSVSWYQQTPGQGLQFLFEYFSETQRNKGNFPGRFSGRQFSNSRSEMNVSTLELGDSALYLCASSLERGVQELFFGEGSRLTVL.